The source of this T cell receptor (beta chain) is a study of Ad26.COV2.S vaccination and SARS-CoV-2 variants. Turning to the study itself: Donor joined the COV1001 Ad26.COV2.S trial arm. Once or twice, 56 days apart, Ad26.COV2.S was delivered intramuscularly. Overall study findings and caveats: Non-spike TCR breadth did not differ much between vaccine and placebo recipients. Vaccine recipients showed a spike-specific TCR breadth that was higher than in placebo recipients.

The protocol was immunoSEQ multiplex PCR, while the TCRdb copy is restricted to in-frame clones and leaves out a portion. The sample contains hundreds of thousands of clones, roughly 90% of which appear only once. Treatment defined: 15 to 20 received Ad26.COV2.S at low or high dose, single or two shots; 5 received placebo; per-sample allocation not given. Specimens were obtained on day 63 following the first vaccine or placebo injection. This clone was recorded only once. The antigen is unknown. This receptor was obtained from a person aged 18-65 years who received the Ad26.COV2.S COVID-19 vaccine or a placebo. The sequencing here drew on peripheral blood, taken in a trial of Ad26.COV2.S vaccine versus placebo.

DNA for the CDR3: TGCAGTGCTAGGTCCAATGAGCAGTTCTTC. It codes for CSARSNEQFF. The genes are TRBV20-1 and TRBJ2-1; no clear D. Trimming removed 3 bases from V and 6 bases from J, with 3 bases in between. The CDR3 loop spans 10 amino acids. Germline loops: CDR1 DFQATT, CDR2 SNEGSKA (reference sequence).